The 13 T cell receptor beta chains below were found in one sample sequenced in a study of blood T cell repertoires in COVID-19. Sequencing was performed with immunoSEQ multiplex PCR; in TCRdb, only in-frame clones are kept and a portion is missing. In the table there are approximately 170,000 clones, 83% of which are singletons. Sequenced input: peripheral blood. Receptors were obtained from an older woman with COVID-19, enrolled during active disease.

This chain uses TRBV7-9 with TRBJ2-3; 8 nucleotides agree with TRBD2. Germline V lookup: CDR1 SEHNR, CDR2 FQNEAQ (reference sequence). V was clipped by 5 bases and J by 6 bases; unmatched bases: 10. This CDR3 has 15 amino acids. CDR3 region: CASSRIGGLGDTQYF. The CDR3 nucleotides read TGTGCCAGCAGCCGTATAGGGGGACTAGGTGATACGCAGTATTTT.

The sample holds one count of this clone. The V gene is TRBV19, the J gene TRBJ2-1; D might be TRBD2 (6 bases). Germline CDR1 LNHDA, CDR2 SQIVND (reference sequence). The CDR3 sequence is 16 residues long. The V and J ends lost 5 bases and 0 bases respectively, with 14 bases between them. The CDR3, as DNA: TGTGCCAGTAGTCTTAGCGGCCCCCTCTCCTACAATGAGCAGTTCTTC. Amino acids: CASSLSGPLSYNEQFF.

The J gene is TRBJ1-1, the V gene TRBV6-5; D is perhaps TRBD1 (5 bases). V lost 10 bases and J lost 5, with 11 bases in between. This CDR3 has 11 amino acids. Per germline, CDR1 MNHEY and CDR2 SVGAGI. The CDR3 region has the DNA TGTGCCACCCAGGGTTATACTGAAGCTTTCTTT. This codes for CATQGYTEAFF.

V is TRBV5-6 and J is TRBJ2-7; TRBD2 agrees at 11 bases. Trimming cost V 2 bases and J 6 bases; bases outside gene matches: 4. The CDR3 contains 14 residues. Germline CDR1 is SGHDT and CDR2 is YYEEEE. The DNA of the CDR3 is TGTGCCAGCAGCTTTACTAGCGGGAGCGGCGAGCAGTACTTC. This sequence encodes CASSFTSGSGEQYF.

The chain couples TRBV2 to TRBJ2-3; 7 bases agree with TRBD2. Germline CDR1 and CDR2: SNHLY and FYNNEI. Trimming at V came to 7 bases and at J to 4 bases, leaving 5 bases not matched to a gene. CDR3 length: 13 amino acids. CDR3 nucleotide sequence: TGTGCCAGCACCGCGGGAGATGCAGATACGCAGTATTTT. It encodes CASTAGDADTQYF.

The V gene is TRBV4-3, the J gene TRBJ1-1; D not certain. This CDR3 has 13 amino acids. The germline V and J ends were trimmed by 0 bases and 7 bases, with 9 bases remaining between them. The germline CDR1 and CDR2 sequences are LGHNA and YSLEER. The CDR3 sequence is CASSQDLEFEAFF. In DNA, the CDR3 is TGCGCCAGCAGCCAAGATCTCGAGTTTGAAGCTTTCTTT.

V usage is TRBV28 and J usage is TRBJ1-1, with D perhaps TRBD1 (5 bases). Trimming pared 7 bases from V and 1 base from J, leaving 16 bases between. In germline, CDR1 is MDHEN, CDR2 SYDVKM. The length of the CDR3 is 15 residues. CDR3 protein: CASTSPTGKNTEAFF. The CDR3 nucleotides are TGTGCCAGCACCTCCCCCACAGGAAAGAACACTGAAGCTTTCTTT.

The CDR3: CASSPLSRGPGVGNQPQHF. The CDR3 DNA is TGTGCCAGCAGTCCCCTATCCAGGGGACCAGGGGTGGGCAATCAGCCCCAGCATTTT. This rearrangement joins TRBV28 to TRBJ1-5; a possible D gene is TRBD1 (6 bases). The CDR3 loop spans 19 amino acids. Trimming cost V 5 bases and J 2 bases, with 25 bases left between them. Germline V gene data show CDR1 as MDHEN and CDR2 as SYDVKM.

The chain carries TRBV19 and TRBJ2-3; 10 bases are a match to TRBD1. There are 14 residues in the CDR3. Germline loops: CDR1 LNHDA, CDR2 SQIVND (reference sequence). V was clipped by 7 bases and J by 3 bases; unmatched bases: 4. The CDR3 reads CASNSGQGTDTQYF. CDR3 nucleotide sequence: TGTGCCAGTAACTCGGGACAGGGGACAGATACGCAGTATTTT.

The chain uses TRBV9 and TRBJ2-1, with no clear D. The V gene's germline CDR1 is SGDLS and CDR2 YYNGEE. This CDR3 is 13 amino acids long. Trimming left V 0 bases short and J 10 bases short, with 11 bases between. CDR3 sequence (DNA): TGTGCCAGCAGCGTAGAAGAGCGTAGAGAGCAGTTCTTC. It specifies CASSVEERREQFF.

This clone came up once. This chain connects TRBV5-1 to TRBJ1-3, with TRBD1 matching over 8 bases. Germline CDR1 SGHRS, CDR2 YFSETQ. CDR3 size: 17 residues. V dropped 4 bases and J dropped 2; count of bases not matched to a gene: 11. CDR3 nucleotide sequence: TGCGCCAGCAGCCCGGGACAACGGACAGGGACTGGAAACACCATATATTTT. Translation: CASSPGQRTGTGNTIYF.

The rearrangement uses TRBV11-2 and TRBJ1-6, with 10 bases aligning to TRBD1. The germline CDR1 and CDR2 sequences are SGHAT and FQNNGV. The CDR3 length is 15 residues. The V and J ends lost 5 bases and 9 bases, in that order; junction bases with no gene match: 7. The CDR3 is CASSGRTGGSSPLHF. The CDR3 coding sequence is TGTGCCAGCAGCGGCCGGACAGGGGGAAGTTCACCCCTCCACTTT.

V is TRBV12-3 or TRBV12-4 and J is TRBJ2-2, with D hard to call. V dropped 5 bases and J dropped 13 bases, with 14 bases sitting between them. The CDR3 loop spans 12 amino acids. For the CDR3, the DNA is TGTGCCAGCAGTCACCCCCGGGTGGGGCTGTTTTTT. Its translation: CASSHPRVGLFF.